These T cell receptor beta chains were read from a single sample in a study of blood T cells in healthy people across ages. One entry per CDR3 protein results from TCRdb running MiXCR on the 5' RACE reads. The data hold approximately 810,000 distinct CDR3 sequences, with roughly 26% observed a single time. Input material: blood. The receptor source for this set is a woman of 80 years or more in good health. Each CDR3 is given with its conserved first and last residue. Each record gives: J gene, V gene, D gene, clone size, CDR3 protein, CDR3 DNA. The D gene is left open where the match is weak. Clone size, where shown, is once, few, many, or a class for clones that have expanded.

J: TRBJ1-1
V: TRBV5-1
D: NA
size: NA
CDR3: CASSLSSDGRRTEAFF
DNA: TGCGCCAGCAGCTTGTCGAGTGATGGCCGGAGGACTGAAGCTTTCTTT

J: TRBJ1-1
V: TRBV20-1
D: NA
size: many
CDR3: CSARGGWRAEAFF
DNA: TGCAGTGCTAGGGGTGGGTGGAGGGCTGAGGCTTTCTTT

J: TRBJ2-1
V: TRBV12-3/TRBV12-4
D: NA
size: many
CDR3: CASSFPGREQFF
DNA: TGTGCCAGCAGTTTCCCAGGGAGAGAGCAGTTCTTC

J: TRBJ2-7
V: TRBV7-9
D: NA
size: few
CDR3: CASSLEDSSSYEQYF
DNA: TGTGCCAGCAGCTTAGAGGATTCCTCATCCTACGAGCAGTACTTC

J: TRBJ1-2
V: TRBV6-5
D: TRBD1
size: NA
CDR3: CASRPRQGSYGYTF
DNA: TGTGCCAGCAGACCCCGACAGGGGAGCTATGGCTACACCTTC

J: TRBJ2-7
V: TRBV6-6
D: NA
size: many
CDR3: CASSLRGTYEQYF
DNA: TGTGCCAGCAGCCTCCGGGGGACCTACGAGCAGTACTTC

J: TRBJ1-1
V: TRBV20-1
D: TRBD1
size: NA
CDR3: CSARTGTGTEAFF
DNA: TGCAGTGCTAGGACAGGGACAGGCACTGAAGCTTTCTTT

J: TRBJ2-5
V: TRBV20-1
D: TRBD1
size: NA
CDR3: CNGDRDYNEQYF
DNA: TGCAATGGGGACAGGGATTACAATGAGCAGTACTTC

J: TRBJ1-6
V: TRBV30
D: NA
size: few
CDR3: CAWRGGFNSPLHF
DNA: TGTGCCTGGAGGGGAGGGTTTAATTCACCCCTCCACTTT

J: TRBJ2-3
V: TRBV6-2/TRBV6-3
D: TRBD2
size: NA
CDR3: CASRPFRTSATDTQYF
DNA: TGTGCCAGCAGGCCTTTCAGGACTAGCGCCACAGATACGCAGTATTTT

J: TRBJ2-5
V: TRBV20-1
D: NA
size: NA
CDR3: CSARDLGGTQYF
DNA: TGCAGTGCTAGAGATCTAGGGGGGACCCAGTACTTC

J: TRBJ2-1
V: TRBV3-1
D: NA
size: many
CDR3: CASSQGAGYNEQFF
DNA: TGTGCCAGCAGCCAAGGGGCAGGGTACAATGAGCAGTTCTTC

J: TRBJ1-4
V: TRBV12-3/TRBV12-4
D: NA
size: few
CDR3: CASSTSQAIAGEKLFF
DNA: NA

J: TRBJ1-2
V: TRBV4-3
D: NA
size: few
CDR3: CAGSQTPGPPGYTF
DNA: TGCGCCGGCAGCCAAACTCCCGGGCCCCCTGGCTACACCTTC

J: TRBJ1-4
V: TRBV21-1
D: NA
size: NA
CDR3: CTTSWTGWNEKLFF
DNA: TGTACCACCAGTTGGACAGGGTGGAATGAAAAACTGTTTTTT

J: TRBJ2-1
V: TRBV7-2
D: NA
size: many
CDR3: CASSTRKGSSYNEQFF
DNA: TGTGCCAGCAGCACCCGAAAGGGCAGCTCCTACAATGAGCAGTTCTTC

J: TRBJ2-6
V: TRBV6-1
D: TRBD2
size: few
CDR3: CASSPLAGGPPGANVLTF
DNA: TGTGCCAGCAGCCCCCTGGCGGGGGGCCCACCTGGGGCCAACGTCCTGACTTTC

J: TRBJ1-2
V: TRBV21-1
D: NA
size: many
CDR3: CASSGSGTDPFLERGYTF
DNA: TGTGCCAGCAGCGGGTCCGGGACGGACCCTTTTTTAGAGCGTGGCTACACCTTC

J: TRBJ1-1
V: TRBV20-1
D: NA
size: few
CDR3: CSASLPGRRDRDTEAFF
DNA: TGCAGTGCTTCCCTCCCCGGACGGCGTGATCGAGACACTGAAGCTTTCTTT

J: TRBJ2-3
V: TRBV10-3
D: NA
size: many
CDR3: CAISEGPQGTDTQYF
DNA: TGTGCCATCAGTGAGGGTCCACAAGGCACAGATACGCAGTATTTT

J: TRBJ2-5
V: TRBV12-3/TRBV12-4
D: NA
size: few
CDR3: CASNLWGVKGRMQETQYF
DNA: TGTGCCAGCAACCTTTGGGGGGTAAAGGGACGGATGCAAGAGACCCAGTACTTC

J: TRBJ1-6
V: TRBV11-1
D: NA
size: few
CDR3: CASSQADKGGCPLHF
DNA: TGTGCCAGCAGCCAAGCGGATAAGGGGGGGTGTCCCCTCCACTTT

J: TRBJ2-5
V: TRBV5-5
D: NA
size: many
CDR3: CASSFMGEKETQYF
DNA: TGTGCCAGCAGCTTTATGGGGGAGAAAGAGACCCAGTACTTC

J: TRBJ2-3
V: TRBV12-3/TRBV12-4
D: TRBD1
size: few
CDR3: CASRWGQMLSTDTQYF
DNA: TGTGCCAGCAGATGGGGACAGATGCTTAGCACAGATACGCAGTATTTT